Listed here is a single T cell receptor beta chain. As yet, its antigen is unknown. The sample is drawn from a study of T cell responses to AZD1222 COVID-19 vaccine. Assay: immunoSEQ multiplex PCR; the TCRdb copy retains only in-frame clones and omits some. The sample yields about 120,000 clones, roughly nine tenths seen once. V dropped 3 bases and J dropped 5; count of bases not matched to a gene: 7. This CDR3 comprises 14 residues. Germline assignment: CDR1 SGDLS and CDR2 YYNGEE. Findings of the study overall: Donor demographics were predominantly white British with a female majority; clonal diversity may be underestimated. Among those given AZD1222, only 6 or 7 were seropositive at baseline. Spike-specific TCR depth and breadth grew after two AZD1222 doses.

The chain joins TRBV9 to TRBJ2-5; TRBD2 aligns across 7 bases. The TCR sequence derives from an adult who received the AZD1222 COVID-19 vaccine. The sample in question was peripheral blood, obtained 28 days after the second AZD1222 dose. In DNA, the CDR3 is TGTGCCAGCAGCGGGGCGGGAGATTTGGAGACCCAGTACTTC. Translated, it gives CASSGAGDLETQYF.